What follows are 23 T cell receptor beta chains derived from one specimen sequenced in a study of beta chain features in type 1 diabetes. Sequenced material consisted of expressed TCRB transcripts (all of the isolated RNA was reverse transcribed). Generated by immunoSEQ multiplex PCR, the TCRdb table keeps only in-frame clones and is missing some. The sample consists of approximately 300,000 clones, 11% of them appearing once. The sample taken for sequencing was naive CD4+ T cells from blood. Every receptor here comes from a woman aged 30 to 39 in good health.

In its sample, this clone was seen a few times. The gene calls are TRBV27 and TRBJ1-4; the D is unclear. Trimming took 4 bases from V and 3 from J, leaving 9 bases between them. CDR3 length: 14 residues. Germline V gene sequence: CDR1 MNHEY, CDR2 SMNVEV (reference sequence). The CDR3 protein is CASSSRTPNEKLFF. The CDR3, as DNA: TGTGCCAGCAGTTCCAGGACTCCTAATGAAAAACTGTTTTTT.

This chain connects TRBV9 to TRBJ1-4; D not resolved. The V and J ends lost 3 bases and 0 bases respectively, with 9 bases between them. The germline CDR1 and CDR2 sequences are SGDLS and YYNGEE. The CDR3 has 15 residues. The CDR3 DNA reads TGTGCCAGCAGCGACGACACAGCAACTAATGAAAAACTGTTTTTT. Translated: CASSDDTATNEKLFF.

The rearrangement links TRBV7-9 to TRBJ1-3, with TRBD1 matching 7 bases. Trimming removed 6 bases from V and 3 bases from J; junction bases left unmatched: 8. The CDR3 is 15 residues long. Germline assignment: CDR1 SEHNR and CDR2 FQNEAQ (reference sequence). This CDR3 reads CASSSGTAFGNTIYF. CDR3 sequence (DNA): TGTGCCAGCAGTAGCGGGACAGCCTTTGGAAACACCATATATTTT.

The rearrangement uses TRBV16 and TRBJ2-1, with 7 positions matching TRBD2. From germline, CDR1 is KGHSY and CDR2 FQNENV. Trimming removed 3 bases from V and 7 bases from J; junction bases left unmatched: 6. This CDR3 spans 14 amino acids. CDR3 in DNA: TGTGCCAGCAGCCATCAAAGCGGGATAAATGAGCAGTTCTTC. It yields the protein CASSHQSGINEQFF.

The J gene is TRBJ2-7, the V gene TRBV11-2; the D gene is possibly TRBD1 (5 bases). The CDR3 loop spans 15 amino acids. From germline, CDR1 is SGHAT and CDR2 FQNNGV. Trimming left V 2 bases short and J 4 bases short, with 15 bases between. The CDR3 loop reads CASSLTTVAVYEQYF. The CDR3 region has the DNA TGTGCCAGCAGCTTAACGACAGTAGCCGTTTACGAGCAGTACTTC. Combining the CDR3 with reference TRBV11-2 and TRBJ2-7 gives the whole variable domain EAGVAQSPRYKIIEKRQSVAFWCNPISGHATLYWYQQILGQGPKLLIQFQNNGVVDDSQLPKDRFSAERLKGVDSTLKIQPAKLEDSAVYLCASSLTTVAVYEQYFGPGTRLTVT.

This chain uses TRBV28 with TRBJ2-7; possibly TRBD2 for D (6 bases). Trimming shortened V by 4 bases and J by 3 bases, and 13 bases separated the two germline ends. The germline gives CDR1 MDHEN, CDR2 SYDVKM. The CDR3 sequence is 14 residues long. CDR3 DNA sequence: TGTGCCAGCAGTTACCGCGCGGGGAACTACGAGCAGTACTTC. Protein: CASSYRAGNYEQYF.

The rearrangement links TRBV5-1 to TRBJ2-1; 10 bases agree with TRBD2. The CDR3 runs 15 residues. Germline values: CDR1 SGHRS, CDR2 YFSETQ. J lost 6 bases, V lost 2 bases, and 5 bases had no gene match. This CDR3 reads CASSFSGRPGNEQFF. The CDR3 DNA is TGCGCCAGCAGCTTTAGCGGGAGGCCAGGCAATGAGCAGTTCTTC.

This clone was observed a few times. This chain connects TRBV5-1 to TRBJ2-3; no clear D. Trimming took off 2 bases at V and 2 bases at J, with 9 bases between the two ends. CDR1 is SGHRS, CDR2 YFSETQ, per germline. CDR3 length: 14 residues. The CDR3 sequence is CASSLEQITDTQYF. DNA of the CDR3: TGCGCCAGCAGCTTAGAACAGATCACAGATACGCAGTATTTT.

The chain carries TRBV18 and TRBJ2-7; 9 bases align to TRBD1. CDR1 is KGHSH and CDR2 is LQKENI in the germline V gene. The J segment lost 2 bases and the V segment lost 3 bases, leaving 5 bases of the junction unmatched. This CDR3 contains 15 residues. The CDR3 sequence is CASSPQGQGPYEQYF. For the CDR3, the DNA is TGTGCCAGCTCACCGCAGGGACAGGGCCCCTACGAGCAGTACTTC.

This chain joins TRBV29-1 and TRBJ2-3, with D perhaps TRBD2 (5 bases). The CDR3 loop spans 14 amino acids. V was shortened by 4 bases and J by 0 bases, with 11 bases between the two germline ends. Germline loops: CDR1 SQVTM, CDR2 ANQGSEA. The CDR3 sequence: CSVARTGSTDTQYF. The CDR3 DNA sequence: TGCAGCGTTGCAAGGACGGGGAGCACAGATACGCAGTATTTT.

This clone was counted between two and nine times. This chain links TRBV13 with TRBJ2-1; TRBD2 matches at 13 bases. The CDR3 length is 20 residues. CDR1 and CDR2 (germline): PRHDT, FYEKMQ (reference sequence). V shed 1 base, J shed 8 bases, and the junction held 17 bases outside the gene matches. CDR3 DNA sequence: TGTGCCAGCAGCTTAGTTCGGCGGACCCCGGGACTAGCGGGATCTGATGAGCAGTTCTTC. This encodes CASSLVRRTPGLAGSDEQFF.

V and J are TRBV7-3 and TRBJ2-7; D is uncertain. V was pared by 3 bases and J by 4 bases, with 16 bases between. The CDR3 loop spans 15 amino acids. CDR1 and CDR2 from the germline V gene are SGHTA and FQGTGA. In DNA form, the CDR3 reads TGTGCCAGCAGCTTGGTCGCACTTTCTAAATACGAGCAGTACTTC. It specifies CASSLVALSKYEQYF.

This clone was found a few times. This chain uses TRBV7-2 with TRBJ2-7; a weak D match, TRBD2 (5 bases). Germline loops: CDR1 SGHTA, CDR2 FQGNSA. V was cut by 1 base and J by 2 bases, with 15 bases left in between. There are 16 residues in the CDR3. CDR3 nucleotides: TGTGCCAGCAGCTTAGGTGCAACGCGGGCTACCTACGAGCAGTACTTC. This gives the protein CASSLGATRATYEQYF.

This clone turned up a few times. V gene TRBV7-2 combines with J gene TRBJ2-3; 9 bases fit TRBD1. The CDR3 contains 17 residues. CDR1 is SGHTA, CDR2 FQGNSA, per germline. Trimming at V came to 5 bases and at J to 6 bases, leaving 15 bases not matched to a gene. In DNA, the CDR3 is TGTGCCAGCAGCATGACGGGACAGGGAGTCCCCTTGGATACGCAGTATTTT. This encodes CASSMTGQGVPLDTQYF. Based on the CDR3 plus reference TRBV7-2 and TRBJ2-3, the full variable domain is GAGVSQSPSNKVTEKGKDVELRCDPISGHTALYWYRQSLGQGLEFLIYFQGNSAPDKSGLPSDRFSAERTGGSVSTLTIQRTQQEDSAVYLCASSMTGQGVPLDTQYFGPGTRLTVL.

As concerns this clone: At one boundary the junction diverges from the germline segment, which might be a read error. This rearrangement joins TRBV11-1 to TRBJ2-3, with D unclear. Germline V gene sequence: CDR1 SGHAT, CDR2 FQDESV (reference sequence). The CDR3 loop spans 15 amino acids. Here the CDR3 reads CSSARTTKDTDTQYF. The CDR3 DNA sequence: TGCTCCTCAGCGAGAACTACGAAGGACACAGATACGCAGTATTTT.

The rearrangement uses TRBV27 and TRBJ2-1, with a possible D match to TRBD1 (6 bases). This CDR3 comprises 15 residues. V was cut by 6 bases and J by 5 bases, with 17 bases left in between. Per the germline V gene, CDR1 is MNHEY and CDR2 is SMNVEV (reference sequence). This CDR3 reads CASRSAGVGDNEQFF. The CDR3 bases are TGTGCCAGCAGATCAGCAGGGGTCGGGGACAATGAGCAGTTCTTC.

This clone was observed a handful of times. The CDR3 here is CASNVQGAGAFF. DNA of the CDR3: TGTGCCAGCAACGTACAGGGGGCAGGGGCTTTCTTT. The chain carries TRBV28 and TRBJ1-1; 9 bases are shared with TRBD1. Germline assignment: CDR1 MDHEN and CDR2 SYDVKM. V lost 7 bases to trimming and J lost 11 bases; unmatched junction nucleotides: 8. This CDR3 contains 12 residues.

The chain combines TRBV19 with TRBJ2-7; 13 bases align to TRBD2. V lost 8 bases to trimming and J lost 4 bases; unmatched junction nucleotides: 2. CDR1 and CDR2 (germline): LNHDA, SQIVND (reference sequence). The CDR3 runs 13 residues. The CDR3 loop reads CASATSGRYEQYF. The CDR3 bases are TGTGCCAGTGCGACTAGCGGGAGGTACGAGCAGTACTTC.

This clone appeared a single time. V usage is TRBV28 and J usage is TRBJ2-7; 8 bases align to TRBD1. The CDR3 has 15 residues. The germline V gene has CDR1 MDHEN and CDR2 SYDVKM. The ends lost 2 bases at V and 3 bases at J; junction bases unmatched: 6. CDR3 coding DNA: TGTGCCAGCAGTTTAATAACAGGGGGTAGCTACGAGCAGTACTTC. Amino acid sequence: CASSLITGGSYEQYF. The entire variable domain, with the rest obtained from reference TRBV28 and TRBJ2-7, is as follows: DVKVTQSSRYLVKRTGEKVFLECVQDMDHENMFWYRQDPGLGLRLIYFSYDVKMKEKGDIPEGYSVSREKKERFSLILESASTNQTSMYLCASSLITGGSYEQYFGPGTRLTVT.

The table lists this clone with a few counts. CDR3 sequence: CASSHLTYEQYF. The CDR3 DNA follows: TGTGCCAGCAGCCACCTGACTTACGAGCAGTACTTC. The chain joins TRBV7-2 to TRBJ2-7, with D unclear. Germline lookup yields CDR1 SGHTA and CDR2 FQGNSA. Trimming left V 5 bases short and J 4 bases short, with 9 bases between. The CDR3 contains 12 residues.

The table lists this clone with a few counts. This rearrangement joins TRBV4-3 to TRBJ2-3, with D perhaps TRBD2 (6 bases). Trimming pared 3 bases from V and 14 bases from J, leaving 18 bases between. The CDR3 spans 13 residues. The germline CDR1 and CDR2 sequences are LGHNA and YSLEER. CDR3 bases: TGCGCCAGCAGCCAGGAGGGGCTAGCAATTAGGTATTTT. Protein sequence: CASSQEGLAIRYF.

The chain combines TRBV5-1 with TRBJ2-6; 8 positions match TRBD1. CDR1 SGHRS and CDR2 YFSETQ come from the germline V gene. Losses at the gene ends were 0 bases for V and 0 bases for J; bases not matched to a gene: 8. This CDR3 region has 19 residues. CDR3 loop: CASSLAPGQGRSGANVLTF. DNA for the CDR3: TGCGCCAGCAGCTTGGCCCCAGGACAGGGTCGCTCTGGGGCCAACGTCCTGACTTTC.

This clone was seen more than once but under ten times. This chain joins TRBV7-2 and TRBJ2-1; D is perhaps TRBD2 (6 bases). The germline V gene encodes CDR1 SGHTA and CDR2 FQGNSA. Trimming shortened V by 6 bases and J by 15 bases, and 21 bases separated the two germline ends. The CDR3 has 13 amino acids. The CDR3 loop is CASSVGGYMGGFF. CDR3 bases: TGTGCCAGCAGTGTTGGCGGGTACATGGGGGGGTTCTTC.